This T cell receptor beta chain is drawn from a study of T-cell reconstitution after alpha-beta-depleted transplantation in children. Overall study findings and caveats: In some patients, recipient T cells and intrathymic progenitors surviving conditioning explained high day-60 diversity.

This clonotype has more than one count but fewer than ten. Its antigen is as yet unknown. The library targeted TCRbeta and was prepared with unique molecular identifiers. Each CDR3 protein is one row after TCRdb ran MiXCR on the PCR reads. The sample has about 510,000 distinct CDR3 sequences, over 9.5% seen once. CDR3 length equals 14 residues. After removal of 5 bases from V and 4 bases from J, the junction contained 7 bases not matched to a gene. The sample in question was PBMCs, mostly from graft donor cells, obtained 180 days after TCRalphabeta/CD19-depleted stem cell transplant. The chain recombines TRBV12-3 or TRBV12-4 with TRBJ1-2; TRBD1 matches at 7 bases. This sequence was found in a female patient aged 2-10 years who had a stem cell transplant for aplastic anemia, so the T cells may come from the graft donor. The CDR3 DNA sequence: TGTGCCAGCAGTCTAGGACAGGAAGCCTATGGCTACACCTTC. As protein: CASSLGQEAYGYTF.